The sequence of this T cell receptor beta chain was determined in a study of blood T cell repertoires in COVID-19. Across the study: Whether acute or convalescent, the COVID-19 samples came from the United States, Italy and Spain. Sources were T cells, B-cell-depleted T cells, or PBMCs; the material itself was cDNA or gDNA.

The V gene's germline CDR1 is SGHTA and CDR2 FQGNSA. Trimming left V 5 bases short and J 8 bases short, with 22 bases between. CDR3 length: 16 amino acids. Clones were sequenced by immunoSEQ multiplex PCR, and TCRdb holds only the in-frame ones, with some missing. The table includes some 250,000 clones, 80% to 85% detected once. The V gene is TRBV7-2, the J gene TRBJ2-4, with D possibly matching TRBD2 (6 bases). Specimen: peripheral blood. The origin of this receptor is a woman aged 60-75 years with active or convalescent COVID-19. The chain's CDR3 is CASSPTRASANHIQYF. The CDR3 DNA reads TGTGCCAGCAGCCCCACGCGGGCTAGCGCAAATCACATTCAGTACTTC.